Listed here are 30 T cell receptor beta chains from one sample, sequenced in a study of Graves' ophthalmopathy and Graves' hyperthyroidism. Researchers took RNA transcripts and amplified TCR beta CDR3 regions from them. First-round RT-PCR used HTBI primers; second-round multiplex PCR followed. TCRdb reprocessed the multiplex PCR reads with MiXCR, giving one entry per CDR3 protein. The repertoire holds roughly 700,000 distinct CDR3 sequences, with roughly two fifths as singletons. Material: peripheral blood. The source of these receptors is an adult man with Graves' ophthalmopathy.

This clonotype has ten or more counts. The J gene is TRBJ1-1, the V gene TRBV10-2; D gene unclear. V dropped 7 bases and J dropped 1 base, with 7 bases sitting between them. The CDR3 covers 12 residues. Germline CDR1 WSHSY, CDR2 SAAADI. CDR3 in DNA: TGCGCCAGCATCAGCGGGAACACTGAAGCTTTCTTT. This codes for CASISGNTEAFF.

The chain has TRBV10-1 and TRBJ2-7; the D gene could be TRBD1 or TRBD2 (6 bases each). This CDR3 contains 15 residues. The germline V gene has CDR1 WNHNN and CDR2 SYGVQD (reference sequence). With 6 bases removed from V and 0 bases from J, the gap between germline ends came to 15 bases. In DNA form, the CDR3 reads TGCGCCAGCAGCCCCGGGGGCGCCCTCTCCTACGAGCAGTACTTC. Amino acids: CASSPGGALSYEQYF.

This clonotype has a count of ten or more. The chain combines TRBV20-1 with TRBJ1-1; D is unresolved. V was pared by 1 base and J by 2 bases, with 5 bases between. The germline V gene has CDR1 DFQATT and CDR2 SNEGSKA (reference sequence). The length of the CDR3 is 12 residues. The CDR3 nucleotides read TGCAGTGCTAGAGTGCACAACACTGAAGCTTTCTTT. Its translation is CSARVHNTEAFF.

This clonotype appeared a few times. The rearrangement uses TRBV7-2 and TRBJ1-1; 12 bases fit TRBD1. CDR1 and CDR2 from the germline V gene are SGHTA and FQGNSA. The CDR3 has 15 amino acids. With V trimmed by 6 bases and J by 5 bases, 7 bases remained unmatched. The CDR3 DNA follows: TGTGCCAGCAGACCAGGGGACAGGGGGCTTACTGAAGCTTTCTTT. Protein sequence: CASRPGDRGLTEAFF. Looking up the rest from reference TRBV7-2 and TRBJ1-1 gives the full variable domain: GAGVSQSPSNKVTEKGKDVELRCDPISGHTALYWYRQSLGQGLEFLIYFQGNSAPDKSGLPSDRFSAERTGGSVSTLTIQRTQQEDSAVYLCASRPGDRGLTEAFFGQGTRLTVV.

This clonotype came up a few times. The chain recombines TRBV4-1 with TRBJ1-6, with D perhaps matching TRBD1 (5 bases). CDR1 MGHRA and CDR2 YSYEKL come from the germline V gene. V was shortened by 3 bases and J by 11 bases, with 11 bases between the two germline ends. The CDR3 is made up of 13 amino acids. The CDR3 DNA follows: TGCGCCAGCAGCCAGGGGACGGTCGCACCCCTCCACTTT. This sequence encodes CASSQGTVAPLHF.

The rearrangement joins TRBV10-3 to TRBJ1-2; D might be TRBD1 (6 bases). There are 16 residues in the CDR3. V gave up 10 bases and J gave up 4 bases, with 25 bases separating them. The germline V gene has CDR1 ENHRY and CDR2 SYGVKD. The CDR3 DNA follows: TGTGCCAGCAGCCCATCCGCCTCAACAGGGTTCTATGGCTACACCTTC. Amino acids: CASSPSASTGFYGYTF.

This clonotype was counted between two and nine times. This chain joins TRBV5-6 and TRBJ1-1; the match to TRBD1 covers 7 bases. Germline loops: CDR1 SGHDT, CDR2 YYEEEE. Unmatched junction bases numbered 5, after V lost 2 bases and J lost 1 base. CDR3 length equals 15 residues. CDR3 sequence: CASSFRRTGNTEAFF. For the CDR3, the DNA is TGTGCCAGCAGCTTCAGACGGACAGGGAACACTGAAGCTTTCTTT.

The chain is built from TRBV19 and TRBJ1-4; the match to TRBD1 covers 7 bases. This CDR3 is built from 13 residues. V trimming: 10 bases; J trimming: 6 bases; junction bases outside the gene matches: 8. The V gene's germline CDR1 is LNHDA and CDR2 SQIVND (reference sequence). The CDR3 DNA sequence: TGTGCCACCCAGGGACAGACCGATGAAAAACTGTTTTTT. This translates into CATQGQTDEKLFF.

CDR3 amino acids: CASRLGRVTYQETQYF. The CDR3 DNA reads as TGTGCCAGCCGTTTAGGGAGGGTAACGTACCAAGAGACCCAGTACTTC. This rearrangement joins TRBV7-9 to TRBJ2-5, with 7 bases aligning to TRBD2. V trimming: 8 bases; J trimming: 0 bases; junction bases outside the gene matches: 12. CDR3 length: 16 residues. In germline, CDR1 is SEHNR, CDR2 FQNEAQ (reference sequence).

The rearrangement joins TRBV2 to TRBJ2-7; 9 nucleotides agree with TRBD1. V lost 8 bases and J lost 2; bases outside the gene matches: 13. This CDR3 spans 16 amino acids. CDR1 is SNHLY, CDR2 FYNNEI, per germline. CDR3 region: CASSPQPGQGPYEQYF. The CDR3 DNA sequence: TGTGCCAGCTCACCCCAGCCGGGACAGGGTCCCTACGAGCAGTACTTC.

J is TRBJ2-5 and V is TRBV15; 9 positions match TRBD1. The J segment lost 3 bases and the V segment lost 2 bases, leaving 7 bases of the junction unmatched. The CDR3 covers 16 residues. The V gene's germline CDR1 is LNHNV and CDR2 YYDKDF (reference sequence). The CDR3 bases are TGTGCCACCAGCAGACGGACAGGGGTCATGAAAGAGACCCAGTACTTC. Translated, it gives CATSRRTGVMKETQYF.

The chain recombines TRBV9 with TRBJ2-7, with 13 bases identical to TRBD2. Germline V gene lookup returns CDR1 SGDLS and CDR2 YYNGEE. With 3 bases clipped from V and 5 bases from J, the junction kept 5 bases outside the gene matches. The CDR3 totals 15 residues. DNA of the CDR3: TGTGCCAGCAGCGCCGGACTAGCGGGAGTAGACGAGCAGTACTTC. Translating it yields CASSAGLAGVDEQYF. Supplemented by reference TRBV9 and TRBJ2-7, the full variable domain reads DSGVTQTPKHLITATGQRVTLRCSPRSGDLSVYWYQQSLDQGLQFLIQYYNGEERAKGNILERFSAQQFPDLHSELNLSSLELGDSALYFCASSAGLAGVDEQYFGPGTRLTVT.

The chain recombines TRBV19 with TRBJ1-1; 11 bases fit TRBD1. From germline, CDR1 is LNHDA and CDR2 SQIVND (reference sequence). The V gene end was trimmed by 3 bases and the J gene end by 5 bases; junction bases not matched to a gene: 8. CDR3 size: 16 residues. The CDR3 nucleotides read TGTGCCAGTAGTATCCGACGGACAGGGGGCGGGACTGAAGCTTTCTTT. Translating gives CASSIRRTGGGTEAFF.

This clonotype was found a few times. The V call is TRBV12-3 or TRBV12-4, the J call TRBJ1-2; 9 nucleotides agree with TRBD1. The CDR3 length is 16 residues. The ends lost 5 bases at V and 5 bases at J; junction bases unmatched: 12. CDR3 amino acids: CASSDPSGTGSYGYTF. The CDR3 DNA follows: TGTGCCAGCAGTGACCCCTCTGGGACAGGGAGTTATGGCTACACCTTC.

The gene calls are TRBV11-1 and TRBJ1-1; D is undetermined. Between the trimmed V and J ends, which lost 5 bases and 10 bases, there was a span of 14 bases. Germline V gene lookup returns CDR1 SGHAT and CDR2 FQDESV (reference sequence). The CDR3 is made up of 12 amino acids. CDR3: CASSLGFRGAFF. Written as DNA, the CDR3 is TGTGCCAGCAGCCTAGGGTTTCGGGGAGCTTTCTTT.

There are many counts of this clonotype. The CDR3 nucleotides read TGTGCCAGCAACGAATTCGGTCAGCCCCAGCATTTT. Protein: CASNEFGQPQHF. This rearrangement joins TRBV12-3 or TRBV12-4 to TRBJ1-5; D unclear. Between the trimmed V and J ends, which lost 7 bases and 6 bases, there was a span of 10 bases. The CDR3 contains 12 residues.

The chain recombines TRBV25-1 with TRBJ2-2, with D hard to call. CDR3 length: 16 amino acids. V was trimmed by 6 bases and J by 2 bases, leaving 16 bases between them. CDR1 MGHDK and CDR2 SYGVNS come from the germline V gene. The CDR3 loop is CASSDLPPRNTGELFF. CDR3 sequence (DNA): TGTGCCAGCAGCGATCTTCCACCTAGAAACACCGGGGAGCTGTTTTTT.

There are many counts of this clonotype. The CDR3: CASSDGQSSNQPQHF. The DNA for the CDR3 is TGTGCCAGCAGTGATGGACAGTCTAGCAATCAGCCCCAGCATTTT. This chain joins TRBV7-2 and TRBJ1-5; D is possibly TRBD1 (6 bases). Trimming pared 6 bases from V and 0 bases from J, leaving 12 bases between. There are 15 residues in the CDR3. The germline gives CDR1 SGHTA, CDR2 FQGNSA.

The chain is built from TRBV6-7 and TRBJ1-1; D gene uncertain. TRBV6-7 counts as an open reading frame of uncertain function. Trimming left V 6 bases short and J 0 bases short, with 11 bases between. This CDR3 region has 14 residues. This CDR3 reads CASSSFGVNTEAFF. The CDR3 DNA follows: TGTGCCAGCAGCTCATTTGGAGTGAACACTGAAGCTTTCTTT.

As concerns this clonotype: This may arise from a read error, as a much more abundant clone is one base away. The chain carries TRBV2 and TRBJ2-5; D remains unclear. V lost 1 base and J lost 4, with 13 bases in between. The CDR3 is 15 residues long. The V gene's germline CDR1 is SNHLY and CDR2 FYNNEI. CDR3 sequence: CASSEGRSDLETQYF. The CDR3 bases are TGTGCCAGCAGTGAAGGGCGGTCGGACCTAGAGACCCAGTACTTC.

This clonotype was detected a few times. This rearrangement joins TRBV7-9 to TRBJ1-6; 11 nucleotides align to TRBD1. Per the germline V gene, CDR1 is SEHNR and CDR2 is FQNEAQ (reference sequence). The CDR3 loop spans 19 amino acids. Trimming cost V 6 bases and J 1 base; bases outside gene matches: 11. The CDR3 is CASSGARGQGASYNSPLHF. In DNA, the CDR3 is TGTGCCAGCAGTGGTGCCCGCGGACAGGGGGCTTCCTATAATTCACCCCTCCACTTT.

With respect to this clonotype: A read error may explain this, as a much larger clone is one base away. The chain is built from TRBV2 and TRBJ1-2, with unresolved D. The CDR3 totals 13 residues. The V end was cut by 4 bases, the J end by 7 bases, with 13 bases between. The germline V gene encodes CDR1 SNHLY and CDR2 FYNNEI. The DNA for the CDR3 is TGTGCCAGCAGTGCCCGGGGTGGAACTGGCTACACCTTC. This encodes CASSARGGTGYTF.

Concerning this clonotype itself: A much larger clone is a single base away; this may be a read error. The chain employs TRBV7-2 and TRBJ1-1; 8 positions agree with TRBD1. Germline V gene lookup returns CDR1 SGHTA and CDR2 FQGNSA. This CDR3 has 19 residues. V lost 5 bases and J lost 2; bases outside the gene matches: 19. The CDR3 here is CASSPWADVLQGVNTEAFF. CDR3 DNA: TGTGCCAGCAGCCCTTGGGCTGATGTTCTACAGGGGGTAAACACTGAAGCTTTCTTT.

This clonotype was counted ten times or more. V usage is TRBV11-2 and J usage is TRBJ2-5, with D perhaps matching TRBD1 (6 bases). Germline V gene lookup returns CDR1 SGHAT and CDR2 FQNNGV. This CDR3 is 13 amino acids long. V dropped 4 bases and J dropped 7 bases, with 13 bases sitting between them. CDR3 sequence: CASSSQGARTQYF. As DNA, the CDR3 is TGTGCCAGCAGCTCACAGGGCGCGAGGACCCAGTACTTC.

This clonotype was seen repeatedly, ten times or more. CDR3 loop: CASSDRLTGINSPLHF. CDR3 DNA: TGTGCCAGCAGTGACCGACTGACAGGGATTAATTCACCCCTCCACTTT. The chain joins TRBV25-1 to TRBJ1-6; TRBD1 aligns across 7 bases. CDR1 is MGHDK, CDR2 SYGVNS, per germline. There are 16 residues in the CDR3. V lost 3 bases to trimming and J lost 6 bases; unmatched junction nucleotides: 8.

The genes are TRBV9 and TRBJ1-6, with 8 positions matching TRBD1. Germline trimming cut 7 bases from V and 8 bases from J; bases unmatched to any gene: 14. Germline V gene sequence: CDR1 SGDLS, CDR2 YYNGEE. This CDR3 has 16 amino acids. CDR3 in DNA: TGTGCCAGCTCACCGCTGAACGACAGGGGAGATTCACCCCTCCACTTT. Translation gives CASSPLNDRGDSPLHF.

Regarding this clonotype: A much larger clonotype is one base distant, so this may be a read error. The chain uses TRBV2 and TRBJ2-7; no clear D gene. Germline V CDR1 and CDR2: SNHLY, FYNNEI. The CDR3 is 12 residues long. The CDR3 coding sequence is TGTGCCAGTCAAAAATACTCCCACGAGCAGTACTTC. Translated, it gives CASQKYSHEQYF. The complete variable domain, with remaining parts taken from reference TRBV2 and TRBJ2-7, reads EPEVTQTPSHQVTQMGQEVILRCVPISNHLYFYWYRQILGQKVEFLVSFYNNEISEKSEIFDDQFSVERPDGSNFTLKIRSTKLEDSAMYFCASQKYSHEQYFGPGTRLTVT.

There are a few counts of this clonotype. This chain links TRBV6-4 with TRBJ1-2; D remains ambiguous. The germline V gene has CDR1 MRHNA and CDR2 SNTAGT. Trimming took 5 bases from V and 4 from J, leaving 20 bases between them. This CDR3 region has 16 residues. CDR3 residues: CASSYITLTDPYGYTF. CDR3 DNA: TGTGCCAGCAGTTACATTACTTTGACTGACCCCTATGGCTACACCTTC.

The CDR3 nucleotides are TGTGCCAGCAGTCCCCAGGGGGGAATAGGGTATGGCTACACCTTC. As protein: CASSPQGGIGYGYTF. The chain is built from TRBV7-9 and TRBJ1-2; 7 bases fit TRBD1. CDR1 SEHNR and CDR2 FQNEAQ come from the germline V gene (reference sequence). The CDR3 extends over 15 amino acids. J lost 5 bases, V lost 6 bases, and 12 bases had no gene match.

The chain carries TRBV11-1 and TRBJ2-5; tentatively, D is TRBD2 (6 bases). Germline V gene data show CDR1 as SGHAT and CDR2 as FQDESV (reference sequence). V was clipped by 5 bases and J by 5 bases, with 33 bases between them. This CDR3 spans 20 amino acids. The CDR3 loop reads CASSAGFQGFRGTLGETQYF. The CDR3 DNA sequence: TGTGCCAGCAGCGCCGGTTTCCAGGGCTTCCGTGGGACTTTAGGCGAGACCCAGTACTTC.